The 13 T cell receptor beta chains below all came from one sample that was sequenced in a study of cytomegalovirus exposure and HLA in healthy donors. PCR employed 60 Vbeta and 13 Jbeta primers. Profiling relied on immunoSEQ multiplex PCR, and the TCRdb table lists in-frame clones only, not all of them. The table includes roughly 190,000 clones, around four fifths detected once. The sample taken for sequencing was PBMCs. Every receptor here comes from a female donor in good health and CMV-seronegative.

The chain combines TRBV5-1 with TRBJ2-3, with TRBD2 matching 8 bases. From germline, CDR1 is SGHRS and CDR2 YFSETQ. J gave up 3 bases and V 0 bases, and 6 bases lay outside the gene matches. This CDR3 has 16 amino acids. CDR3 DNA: TGCGCCAGCAGCTTGGGGCTAGCGGGTTATACAGATACGCAGTATTTT. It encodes CASSLGLAGYTDTQYF.

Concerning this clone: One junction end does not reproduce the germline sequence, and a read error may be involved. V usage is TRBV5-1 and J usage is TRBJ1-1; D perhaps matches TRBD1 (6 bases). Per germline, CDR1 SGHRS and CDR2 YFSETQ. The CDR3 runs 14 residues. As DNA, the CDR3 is TGCGCCAGTAGCTTGGCCCAGGGGCGGACTGAAGCTTTCTTT. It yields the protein CASSLAQGRTEAFF. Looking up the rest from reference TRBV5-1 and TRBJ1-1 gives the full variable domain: KAGVTQTPRYLIKTRGQQVTLSCSPISGHRSVSWYQQTPGQGLQFLFEYFSETQRNKGNFPGRFSGRQFSNSRSEMNVSTLELGDSALYLCASSLAQGRTEAFFGQGTRLTVV.

The DNA for the CDR3 is TGTGCCAGCAGTCTTACAGGGGGCGCTTATGAAGCTTTCTTT. It specifies CASSLTGGAYEAFF. The rearrangement uses TRBV27 and TRBJ1-1, with 9 bases matching TRBD1. The CDR3 is 14 residues long. The germline CDR1 and CDR2 sequences are MNHEY and SMNVEV (reference sequence). With 5 bases clipped from V and 7 bases from J, the junction kept 8 bases outside the gene matches.

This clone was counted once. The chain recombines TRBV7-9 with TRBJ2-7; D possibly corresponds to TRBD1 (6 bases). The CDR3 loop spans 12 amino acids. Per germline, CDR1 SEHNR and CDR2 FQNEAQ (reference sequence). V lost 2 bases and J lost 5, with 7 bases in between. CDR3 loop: CASSLYRDEQYF. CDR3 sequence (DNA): TGTGCCAGCAGCTTATACAGGGACGAGCAGTACTTC.

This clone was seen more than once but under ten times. CDR3 residues: CASRTPAEEQYF. In DNA, the CDR3 is TGTGCCAGCAGGACCCCGGCGGAGGAGCAGTACTTC. The J gene is TRBJ2-7, the V gene TRBV28; D uncertain. Per the germline V gene, CDR1 is MDHEN and CDR2 is SYDVKM. The CDR3 length is 12 residues. Trimming shortened V by 6 bases and J by 7 bases, and 13 bases separated the two germline ends.

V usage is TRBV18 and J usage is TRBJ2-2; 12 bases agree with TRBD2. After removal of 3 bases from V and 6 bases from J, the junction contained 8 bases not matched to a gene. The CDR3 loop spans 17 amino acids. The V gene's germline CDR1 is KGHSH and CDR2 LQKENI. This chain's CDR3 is CASSPMTSGRIAGELFF. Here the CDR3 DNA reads TGTGCCAGCTCACCTATGACTAGCGGGAGAATCGCCGGGGAGCTGTTTTTT.

The DNA for the CDR3 is TGTGCCAGTAGTATAGAGAGCGGGTCCTCCTACGAGCAGTACTTC. Protein sequence: CASSIESGSSYEQYF. The chain carries TRBV19 and TRBJ2-7; the D gene is possibly TRBD2 (6 bases). The V end was cut by 0 bases, the J end by 0 bases, with 9 bases between. Germline CDR1 reads LNHDA; CDR2 reads SQIVND (reference sequence). There are 15 residues in the CDR3.

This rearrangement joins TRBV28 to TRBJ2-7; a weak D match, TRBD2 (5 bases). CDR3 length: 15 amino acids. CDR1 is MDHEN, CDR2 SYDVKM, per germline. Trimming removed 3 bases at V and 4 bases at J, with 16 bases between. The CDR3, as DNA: TGTGCCAGCAGTTTCCGGTCCCGAGGGCAGTACGAGCAGTACTTC. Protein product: CASSFRSRGQYEQYF.

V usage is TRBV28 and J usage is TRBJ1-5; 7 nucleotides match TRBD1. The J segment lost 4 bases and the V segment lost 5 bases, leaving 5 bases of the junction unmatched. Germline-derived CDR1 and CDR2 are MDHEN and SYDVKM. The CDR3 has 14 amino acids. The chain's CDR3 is CASSIQGLNQPQHF. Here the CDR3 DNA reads TGTGCCAGCAGTATACAGGGGTTAAATCAGCCCCAGCATTTT.

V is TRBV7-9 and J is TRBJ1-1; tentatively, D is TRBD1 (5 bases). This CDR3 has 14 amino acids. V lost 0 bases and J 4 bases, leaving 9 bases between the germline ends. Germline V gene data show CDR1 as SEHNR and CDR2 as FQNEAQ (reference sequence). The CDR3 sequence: CASSLAGGRTEAFF. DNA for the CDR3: TGTGCCAGCAGCTTAGCGGGGGGTCGCACTGAAGCTTTCTTT.

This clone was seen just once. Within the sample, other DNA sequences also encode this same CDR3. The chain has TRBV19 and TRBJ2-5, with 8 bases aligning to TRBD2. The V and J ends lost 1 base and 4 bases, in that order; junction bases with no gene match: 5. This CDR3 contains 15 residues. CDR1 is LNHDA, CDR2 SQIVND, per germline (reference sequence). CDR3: CASSIGAGGGETQYF. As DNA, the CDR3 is TGTGCCAGTAGTATAGGGGCGGGGGGTGGAGAGACCCAGTACTTC.

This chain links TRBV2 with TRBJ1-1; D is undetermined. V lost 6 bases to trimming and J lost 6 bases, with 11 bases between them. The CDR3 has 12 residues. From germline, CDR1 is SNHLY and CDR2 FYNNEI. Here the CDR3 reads CASSAGVPEAFF. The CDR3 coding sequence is TGTGCCAGCAGCGCGGGCGTACCTGAAGCTTTCTTT.

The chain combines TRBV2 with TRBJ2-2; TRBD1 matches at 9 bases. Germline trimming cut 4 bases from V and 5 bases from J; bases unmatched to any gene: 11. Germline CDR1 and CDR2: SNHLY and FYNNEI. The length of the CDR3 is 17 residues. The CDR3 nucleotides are TGTGCCAGCAGTGCGGGACAGGGTCGATTGGGGACCGGGGAGCTGTTTTTT. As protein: CASSAGQGRLGTGELFF.